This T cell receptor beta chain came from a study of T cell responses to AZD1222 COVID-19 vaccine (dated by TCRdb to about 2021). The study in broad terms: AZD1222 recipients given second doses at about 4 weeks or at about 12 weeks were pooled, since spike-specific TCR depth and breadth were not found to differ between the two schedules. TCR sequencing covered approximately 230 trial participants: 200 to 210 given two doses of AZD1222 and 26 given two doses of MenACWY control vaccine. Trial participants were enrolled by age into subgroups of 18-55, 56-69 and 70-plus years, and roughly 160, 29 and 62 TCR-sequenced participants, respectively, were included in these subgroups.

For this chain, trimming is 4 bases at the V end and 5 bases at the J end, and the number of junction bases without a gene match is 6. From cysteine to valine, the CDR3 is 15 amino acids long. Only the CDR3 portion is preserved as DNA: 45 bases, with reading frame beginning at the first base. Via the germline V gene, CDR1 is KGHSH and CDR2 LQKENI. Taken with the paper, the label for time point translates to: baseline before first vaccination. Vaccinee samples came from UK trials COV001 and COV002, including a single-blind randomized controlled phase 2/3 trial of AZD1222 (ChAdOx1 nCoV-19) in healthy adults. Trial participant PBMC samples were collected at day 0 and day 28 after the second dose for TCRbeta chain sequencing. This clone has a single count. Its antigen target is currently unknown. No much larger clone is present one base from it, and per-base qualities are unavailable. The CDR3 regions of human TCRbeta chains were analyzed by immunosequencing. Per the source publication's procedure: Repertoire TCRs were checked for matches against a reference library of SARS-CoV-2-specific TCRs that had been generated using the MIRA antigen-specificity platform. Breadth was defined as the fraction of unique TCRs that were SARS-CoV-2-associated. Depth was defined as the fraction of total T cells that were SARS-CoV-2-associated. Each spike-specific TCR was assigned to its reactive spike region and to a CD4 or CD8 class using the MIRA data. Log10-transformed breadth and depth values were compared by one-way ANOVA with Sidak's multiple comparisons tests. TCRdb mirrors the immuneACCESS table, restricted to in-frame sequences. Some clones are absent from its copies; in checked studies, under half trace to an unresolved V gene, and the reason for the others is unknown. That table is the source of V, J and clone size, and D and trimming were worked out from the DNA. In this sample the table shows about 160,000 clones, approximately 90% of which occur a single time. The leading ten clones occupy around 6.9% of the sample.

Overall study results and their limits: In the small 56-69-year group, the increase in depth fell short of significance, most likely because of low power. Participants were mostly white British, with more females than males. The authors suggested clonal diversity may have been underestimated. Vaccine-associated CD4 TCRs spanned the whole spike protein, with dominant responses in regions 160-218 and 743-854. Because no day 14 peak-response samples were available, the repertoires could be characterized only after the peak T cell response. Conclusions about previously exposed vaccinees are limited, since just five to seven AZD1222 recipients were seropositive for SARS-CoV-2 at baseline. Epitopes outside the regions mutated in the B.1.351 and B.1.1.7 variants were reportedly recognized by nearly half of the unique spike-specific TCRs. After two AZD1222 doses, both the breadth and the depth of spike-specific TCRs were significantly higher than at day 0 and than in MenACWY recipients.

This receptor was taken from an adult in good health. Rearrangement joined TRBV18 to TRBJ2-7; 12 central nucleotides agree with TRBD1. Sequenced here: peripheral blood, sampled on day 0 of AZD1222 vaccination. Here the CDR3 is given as CASSLGTGGFHEQYV. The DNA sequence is TGTGCCAGCTCACTAGGGACAGGGGGCTTTCACGAGCAGTACGTC.